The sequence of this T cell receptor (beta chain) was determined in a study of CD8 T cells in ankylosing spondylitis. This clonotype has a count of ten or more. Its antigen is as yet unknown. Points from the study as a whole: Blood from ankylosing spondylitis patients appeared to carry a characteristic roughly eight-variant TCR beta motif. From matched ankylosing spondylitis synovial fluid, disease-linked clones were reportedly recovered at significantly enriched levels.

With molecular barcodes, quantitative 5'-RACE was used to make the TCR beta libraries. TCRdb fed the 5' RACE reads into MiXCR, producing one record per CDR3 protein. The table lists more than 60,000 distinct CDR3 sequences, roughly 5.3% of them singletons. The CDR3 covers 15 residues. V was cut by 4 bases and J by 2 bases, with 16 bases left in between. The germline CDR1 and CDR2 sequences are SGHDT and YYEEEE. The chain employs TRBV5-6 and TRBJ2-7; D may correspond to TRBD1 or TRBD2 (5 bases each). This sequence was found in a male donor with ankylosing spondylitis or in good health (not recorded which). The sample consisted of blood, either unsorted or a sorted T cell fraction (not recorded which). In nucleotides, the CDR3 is TGTGCCAGCAGCAATAGACGGGACGGAGCCTACGAGCAGTACTTC. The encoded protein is CASSNRRDGAYEQYF.